These 4 T cell receptor beta chains share one sample of origin, sequenced in a study of blood T cell repertoires in COVID-19 (TCRdb year 2020). Libraries were prepared through the immunoSEQ multiplex PCR assay. TCRdb provides this immuneACCESS table in a form limited to in-frame rearrangements. Some clones are lacking; in checked studies, under half of them reflect an unresolved V gene, and why the rest are absent is not known. The sample table records a few hundred thousand clones; 80% to 90% of these occur just once. In total, the top ten clones hold roughly 0.87% of the sample. Sequencing used peripheral blood. The receptors were sampled from a man in his late teens or twenties with COVID-19, enrolled during active disease.

The gene calls are TRBV12-3 or TRBV12-4 and TRBJ2-1; D is ambiguous. V lost 6 bases and J 9 bases, leaving 9 bases between the germline ends. This CDR3 is built from 11 residues. The CDR3 DNA reads as TGTGCCAGCAGCACTGTCGGTGAGCAGTTCTTC. Translated: CASSTVGEQFF.

This chain connects TRBV27 to TRBJ2-5, with no clear D. Germline V CDR1 and CDR2: MNHEY, SMNVEV (reference sequence). The CDR3 extends over 14 amino acids. Trimming removed 5 bases at V and 3 bases at J, with 13 bases between. In DNA form, the CDR3 reads TGTGCCAGCAGTCCGCTCTTGCCTAAAGAGACCCAGTACTTC. Residues: CASSPLLPKETQYF.

The chain links TRBV27 to TRBJ1-6, with a weak D call TRBD1 (6 bases). Germline CDR1 MNHEY, CDR2 SMNVEV (reference sequence). This CDR3 has 15 amino acids. Trimming took 3 bases from V and 7 from J, leaving 13 bases between them. As DNA, the CDR3 is TGTGCCAGCAGTTTTTCAGGGGTGGAGAATTCACCCCTCCACTTT. Residues: CASSFSGVENSPLHF.

This chain uses TRBV7-6 with TRBJ2-6, with no clear D. The CDR3 spans 16 residues. V lost 5 bases to trimming and J lost 2 bases, with 13 bases between them. CDR1 is SGHVS and CDR2 is FNYEAQ in the germline V gene. CDR3 bases: TGTGCCAGCAGCCCTGAGCTCGTGGCTGGGGCCAACGTCCTGACTTTC. Its protein product is CASSPELVAGANVLTF.